The entry below gives a single T cell receptor (beta chain) sequence along with its context. Its cognate antigen is unknown. The data belong to a study of Ad26.COV2.S vaccination and SARS-CoV-2 variants. The study, taken as a whole, reports: The TCR breadth and depth analyses may have understated or missed part of the total T cell responses. Those who received the vaccine showed greater spike-specific TCR breadth than those given placebo.

Data came from immunoSEQ multiplex PCR; TCRdb stores just in-frame clones and leaves some out. The data show about 680,000 clones, roughly nine tenths seen once. Sample treatment: about 20 received Ad26.COV2.S at low or high dose, single or two shots; 5 received placebo; per-sample allocation not given. Vaccine and placebo recipients were sampled on day 63 after the first injection. V gave up 6 bases and J gave up 9 bases, with 15 bases separating them. This CDR3 is 13 amino acids long. CDR1 is SNHLY, CDR2 FYNNEI, per germline. The V call is TRBV2, the J call TRBJ2-1; the D gene is possibly TRBD2 (6 bases). The receptor comes from a person between 18 and 59 years old who received the Ad26.COV2.S COVID-19 vaccine or a placebo. The specimen was peripheral blood, collected in a trial of Ad26.COV2.S vaccine versus placebo. The CDR3 protein is CASSGTGRFEQFF. The CDR3 region has the DNA TGTGCCAGCAGCGGGACTGGTCGGTTTGAGCAGTTCTTC.